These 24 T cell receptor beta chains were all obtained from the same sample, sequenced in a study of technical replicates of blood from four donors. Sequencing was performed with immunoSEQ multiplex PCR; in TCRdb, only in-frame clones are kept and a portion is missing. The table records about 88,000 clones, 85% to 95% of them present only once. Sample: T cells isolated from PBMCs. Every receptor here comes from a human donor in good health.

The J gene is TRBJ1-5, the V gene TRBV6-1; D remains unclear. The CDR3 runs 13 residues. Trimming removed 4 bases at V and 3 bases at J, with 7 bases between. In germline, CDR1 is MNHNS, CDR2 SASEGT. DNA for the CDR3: TGTGCCAGCAGTGCGCGGGTCAATCAGCCCCAGCATTTT. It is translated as CASSARVNQPQHF.

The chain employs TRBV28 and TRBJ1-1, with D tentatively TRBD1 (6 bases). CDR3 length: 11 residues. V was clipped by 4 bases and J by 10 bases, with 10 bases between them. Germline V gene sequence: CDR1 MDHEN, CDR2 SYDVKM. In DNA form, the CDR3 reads TGTGCCAGCAGTTCGCTGGGGGCAGCTTTCTTT. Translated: CASSSLGAAFF.

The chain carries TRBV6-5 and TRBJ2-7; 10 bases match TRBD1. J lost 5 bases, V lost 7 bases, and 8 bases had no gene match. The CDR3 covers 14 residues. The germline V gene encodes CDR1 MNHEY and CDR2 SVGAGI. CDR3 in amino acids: CASTPGTGVHEQYF. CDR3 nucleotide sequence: TGTGCCAGCACCCCCGGGACAGGGGTCCACGAGCAGTACTTC.

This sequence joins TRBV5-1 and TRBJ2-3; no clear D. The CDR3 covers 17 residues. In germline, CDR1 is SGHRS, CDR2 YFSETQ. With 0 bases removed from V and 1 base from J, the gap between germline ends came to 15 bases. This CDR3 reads CASSLGLRLTGTDTQYF. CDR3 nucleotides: TGCGCCAGCAGCTTGGGGTTACGCCTGACTGGCACAGATACGCAGTATTTT.

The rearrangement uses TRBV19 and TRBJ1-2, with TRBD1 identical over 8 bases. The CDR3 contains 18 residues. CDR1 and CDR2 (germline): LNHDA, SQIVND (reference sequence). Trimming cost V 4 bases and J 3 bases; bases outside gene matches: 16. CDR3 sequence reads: CASSTYSDRVKDDYGYTF. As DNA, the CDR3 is TGTGCCAGTAGTACCTATTCGGACAGGGTCAAAGATGACTATGGCTACACCTTC. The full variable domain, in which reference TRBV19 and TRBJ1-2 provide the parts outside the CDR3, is DGGITQSPKYLFRKEGQNVTLSCEQNLNHDAMYWYRQDPGQGLRLIYYSQIVNDFQKGDIAEGYSVSREKKESFPLTVTSAQKNPTAFYLCASSTYSDRVKDDYGYTFGSGTRLTVV.

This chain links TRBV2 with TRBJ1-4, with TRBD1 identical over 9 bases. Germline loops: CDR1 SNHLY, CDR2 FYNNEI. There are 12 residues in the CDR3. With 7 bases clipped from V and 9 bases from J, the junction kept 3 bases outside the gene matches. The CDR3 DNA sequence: TGTGCCAGCACCGGGACAGGGCAAAAACTGTTTTTT. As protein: CASTGTGQKLFF.

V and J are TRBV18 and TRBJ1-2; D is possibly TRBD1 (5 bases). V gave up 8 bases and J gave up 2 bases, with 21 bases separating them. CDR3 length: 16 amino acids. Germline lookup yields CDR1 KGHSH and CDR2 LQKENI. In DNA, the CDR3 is TGTGCCAGCGCGGTGGGGCAGAATACCCTAAACTATGGCTACACCTTC. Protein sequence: CASAVGQNTLNYGYTF.

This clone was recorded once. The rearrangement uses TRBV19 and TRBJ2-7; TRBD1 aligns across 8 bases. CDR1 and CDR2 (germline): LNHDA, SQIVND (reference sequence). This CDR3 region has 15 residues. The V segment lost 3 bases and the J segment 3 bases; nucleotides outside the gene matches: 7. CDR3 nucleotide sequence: TGTGCCAGTAGTATCCAAGGGACAGGAGACTACGAGCAGTACTTC. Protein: CASSIQGTGDYEQYF.

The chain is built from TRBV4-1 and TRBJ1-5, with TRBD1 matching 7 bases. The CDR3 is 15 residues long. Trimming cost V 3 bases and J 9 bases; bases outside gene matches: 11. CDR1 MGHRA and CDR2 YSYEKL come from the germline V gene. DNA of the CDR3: TGCGCCAGCAGCCAGTTGACAGGGAGTTCTCGGCCCCAGCATTTT. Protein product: CASSQLTGSSRPQHF.

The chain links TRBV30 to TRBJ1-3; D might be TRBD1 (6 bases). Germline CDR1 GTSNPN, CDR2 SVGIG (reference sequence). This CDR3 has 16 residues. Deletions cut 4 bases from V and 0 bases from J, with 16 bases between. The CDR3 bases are TGTGCCTGGACCGACAGGTTTTCCGTCTCTGGAAACACCATATATTTT. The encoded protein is CAWTDRFSVSGNTIYF.

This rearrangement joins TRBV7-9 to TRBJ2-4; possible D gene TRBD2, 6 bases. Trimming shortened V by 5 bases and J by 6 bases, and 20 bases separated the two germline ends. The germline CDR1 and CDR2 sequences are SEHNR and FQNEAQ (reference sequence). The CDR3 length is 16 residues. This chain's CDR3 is CASSRGRPPVGNIQYF. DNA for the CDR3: TGTGCCAGCAGCCGTGGGAGGCCCCCTGTTGGAAACATTCAGTACTTC.

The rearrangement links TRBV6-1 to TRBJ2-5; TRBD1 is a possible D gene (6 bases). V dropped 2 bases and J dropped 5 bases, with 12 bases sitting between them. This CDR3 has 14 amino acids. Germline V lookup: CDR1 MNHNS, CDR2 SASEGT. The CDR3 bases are TGTGCCAGCAGTGAACTGGGGGCAGGGGAGACCCAGTACTTC. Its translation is CASSELGAGETQYF.

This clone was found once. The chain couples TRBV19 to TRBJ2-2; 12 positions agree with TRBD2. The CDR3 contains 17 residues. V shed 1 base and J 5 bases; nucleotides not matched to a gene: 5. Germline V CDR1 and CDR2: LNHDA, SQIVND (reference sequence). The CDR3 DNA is TGTGCCAGTAGTATAGTTTGGCTAGCGGGAGGGACCGGGGAGCTGTTTTTT. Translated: CASSIVWLAGGTGELFF.

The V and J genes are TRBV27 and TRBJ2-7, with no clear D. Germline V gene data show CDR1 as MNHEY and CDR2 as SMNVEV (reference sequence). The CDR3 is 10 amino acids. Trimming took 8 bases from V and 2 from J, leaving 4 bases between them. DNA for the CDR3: TGTGCCAGCCAAACCTACGAGCAGTACTTC. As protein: CASQTYEQYF.

CDR3 residues: CASSSGAANNEQFF. DNA for the CDR3: TGTGCCAGTAGTAGCGGGGCCGCCAACAATGAGCAGTTCTTC. The chain employs TRBV19 and TRBJ2-1; tentative D call: TRBD2 (6 bases). Germline V gene data show CDR1 as LNHDA and CDR2 as SQIVND (reference sequence). The CDR3 spans 14 residues. V gave up 4 bases and J gave up 5 bases, with 12 bases separating them.

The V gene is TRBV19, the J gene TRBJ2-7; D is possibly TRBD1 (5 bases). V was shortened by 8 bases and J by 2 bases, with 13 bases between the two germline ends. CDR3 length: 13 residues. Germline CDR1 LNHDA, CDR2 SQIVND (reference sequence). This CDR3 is CASSPTDPYEQYF. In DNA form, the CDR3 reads TGTGCCAGTTCACCGACAGACCCCTACGAGCAGTACTTC. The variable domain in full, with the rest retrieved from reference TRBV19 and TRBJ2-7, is DGGITQSPKYLFRKEGQNVTLSCEQNLNHDAMYWYRQDPGQGLRLIYYSQIVNDFQKGDIAEGYSVSREKKESFPLTVTSAQKNPTAFYLCASSPTDPYEQYFGPGTRLTVT.

CDR3 DNA: TGTGCCAGCAGTGATATACAGGGTCCCCCGGGAGGTGAGCAGTTCTTC. Translating gives CASSDIQGPPGGEQFF. The genes are TRBV25-1 and TRBJ2-1, with D maybe TRBD2 (7 bases). V lost 3 bases and J lost 9, with 21 bases in between. This CDR3 comprises 16 residues. The germline V gene has CDR1 MGHDK and CDR2 SYGVNS.

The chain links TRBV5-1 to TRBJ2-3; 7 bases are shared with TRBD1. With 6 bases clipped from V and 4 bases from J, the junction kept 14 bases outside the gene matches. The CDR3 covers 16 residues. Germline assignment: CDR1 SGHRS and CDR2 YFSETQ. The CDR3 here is CASNRRGQGPSDTQYF. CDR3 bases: TGCGCCAGCAACCGAAGGGGGCAGGGGCCGTCAGATACGCAGTATTTT. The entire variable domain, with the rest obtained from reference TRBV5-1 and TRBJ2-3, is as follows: KAGVTQTPRYLIKTRGQQVTLSCSPISGHRSVSWYQQTPGQGLQFLFEYFSETQRNKGNFPGRFSGRQFSNSRSEMNVSTLELGDSALYLCASNRRGQGPSDTQYFGPGTRLTVL.

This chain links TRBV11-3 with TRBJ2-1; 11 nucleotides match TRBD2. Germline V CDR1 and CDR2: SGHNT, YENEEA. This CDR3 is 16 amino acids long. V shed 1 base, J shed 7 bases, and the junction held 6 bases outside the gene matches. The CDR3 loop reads CASSLARLAGWNEQFF. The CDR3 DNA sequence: TGTGCCAGCAGCTTAGCCCGACTAGCGGGGTGGAATGAGCAGTTCTTC. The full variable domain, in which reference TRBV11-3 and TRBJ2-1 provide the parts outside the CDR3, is EAGVVQSPRYKIIEKKQPVAFWCNPISGHNTLYWYLQNLGQGPELLIRYENEEAVDDSQLPKDRFSAERLKGVDSTLKIQPAELGDSAVYLCASSLARLAGWNEQFFGPGTRLTVL.

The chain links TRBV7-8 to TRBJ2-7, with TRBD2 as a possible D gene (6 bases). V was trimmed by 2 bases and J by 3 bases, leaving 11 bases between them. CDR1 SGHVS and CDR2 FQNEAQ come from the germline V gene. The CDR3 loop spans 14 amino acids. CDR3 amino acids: CASSLRRDRYEQYF. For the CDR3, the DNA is TGTGCCAGCAGCTTAAGGCGGGACCGCTACGAGCAGTACTTC.

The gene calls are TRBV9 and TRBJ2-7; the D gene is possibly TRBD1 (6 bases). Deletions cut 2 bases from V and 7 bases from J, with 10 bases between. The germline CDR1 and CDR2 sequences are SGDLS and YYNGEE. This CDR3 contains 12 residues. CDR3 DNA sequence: TGTGCCAGCAGCGTGTCACAGGGAGAGCAGTACTTC. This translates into CASSVSQGEQYF.

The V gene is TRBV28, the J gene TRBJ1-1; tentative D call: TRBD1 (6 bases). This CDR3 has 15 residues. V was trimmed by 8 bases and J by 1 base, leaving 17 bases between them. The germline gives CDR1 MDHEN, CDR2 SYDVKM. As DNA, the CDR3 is TGTGCCAGCCTGGGGCCTGGGACACGGAACACTGAAGCTTTCTTT. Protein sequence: CASLGPGTRNTEAFF.

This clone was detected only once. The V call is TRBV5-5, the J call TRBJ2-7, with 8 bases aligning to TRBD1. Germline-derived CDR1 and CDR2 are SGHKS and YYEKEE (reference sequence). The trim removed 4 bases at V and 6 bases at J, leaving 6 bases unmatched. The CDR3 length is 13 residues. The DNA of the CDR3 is TGTGCCAGCAGCCTACAGGGGGTCTCCGAGCAGTACTTC. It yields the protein CASSLQGVSEQYF.

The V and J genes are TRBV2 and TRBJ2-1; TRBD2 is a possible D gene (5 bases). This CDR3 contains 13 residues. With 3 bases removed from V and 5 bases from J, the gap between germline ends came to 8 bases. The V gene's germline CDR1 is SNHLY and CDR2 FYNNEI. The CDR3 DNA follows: TGTGCCAGCAGTGACCCCGGGGACAATGAGCAGTTCTTC. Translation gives CASSDPGDNEQFF.